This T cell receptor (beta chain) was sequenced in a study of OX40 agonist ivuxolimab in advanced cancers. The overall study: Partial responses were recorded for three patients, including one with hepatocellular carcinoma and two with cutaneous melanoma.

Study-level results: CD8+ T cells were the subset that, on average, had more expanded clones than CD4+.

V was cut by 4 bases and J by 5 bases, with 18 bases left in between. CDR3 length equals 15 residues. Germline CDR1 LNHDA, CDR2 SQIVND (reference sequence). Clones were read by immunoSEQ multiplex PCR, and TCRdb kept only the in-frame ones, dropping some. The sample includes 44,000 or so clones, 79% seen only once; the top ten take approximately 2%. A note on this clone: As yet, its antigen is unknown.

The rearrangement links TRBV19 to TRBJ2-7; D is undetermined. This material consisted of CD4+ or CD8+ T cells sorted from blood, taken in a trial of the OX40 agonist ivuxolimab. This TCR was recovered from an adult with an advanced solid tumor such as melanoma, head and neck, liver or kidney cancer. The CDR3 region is CASSTRAPRPDEQYF. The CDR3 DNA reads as TGTGCCAGTAGTACCCGGGCCCCGAGGCCGGACGAGCAGTACTTC.